These 19 T cell receptor beta chains originate from one sample sequenced in a study of tumor-infiltrating lymphocytes in glioblastoma multiforme. Multiple V-beta primers and a C-beta primer amplified TCRB from RNA. TCRdb called the multiplex PCR reads again in MiXCR, with one record for every CDR3 protein. The repertoire holds under 35,000 distinct CDR3 sequences, with roughly three fifths as singletons. Material: brain tumor tissue. The receptors here all came from a male donor with glioblastoma.

V is TRBV29-1 and J is TRBJ1-1; D uncertain. CDR1 and CDR2 (germline): SQVTM, ANQGSEA. The CDR3 extends over 13 amino acids. CDR3 protein: CNVESQVYIEAFF. The CDR3 DNA is TGCAACGTAGAATCCCAGGTGTACATTGAAGCTTTCTTT.

This clonotype is medium-sized by share. This chain joins TRBV5-4 and TRBJ2-7, with 11 bases fitting TRBD2. V lost 2 bases and J lost 7; bases outside the gene matches: 17. Germline-derived CDR1 and CDR2 are SGHNT and YYREEE (reference sequence). The CDR3 is 18 amino acids. The CDR3 here is CASSLPGTSGSYWGEQYF. The DNA of the CDR3 is TGTGCCAGCAGCTTACCCGGGACTAGCGGATCCTATTGGGGGGAGCAGTACTTC.

By sample share, this clonotype is medium-sized. J is TRBJ1-1 and V is TRBV4-1; weak D call: TRBD1 (5 bases). CDR1 and CDR2 (germline): MGHRA, YSYEKL. The CDR3 length is 14 residues. The ends were cut back, 3 bases at V and 6 bases at J, with 14 bases in the middle. DNA of the CDR3: TGCGCCAGCAGCCACACTCAGGGTGTCGCTGAAGCTTTCTTT. It specifies CASSHTQGVAEAFF.

A word on this clonotype: At one end, the junction sequence differs from germline, possibly due to a read error. This sequence joins TRBV6-5 and TRBJ1-5; D not resolved. The germline V gene encodes CDR1 MNHEY and CDR2 SVGAGI. This CDR3 comprises 13 residues. The chain's CDR3 is CVSSYTSNQPQHF. The DNA of the CDR3 is TGTGTCAGCAGTTATACGAGCAATCAGCCCCAGCATTTT.

The sample holds many counts of this clonotype. V is TRBV7-8 and J is TRBJ1-1, with TRBD1 identical over 9 bases. This CDR3 contains 15 residues. The germline gives CDR1 SGHVS, CDR2 FQNEAQ. V was pared by 5 bases and J by 0 bases, with 4 bases of the junction left unmatched. The DNA for the CDR3 is TGTGCCAGCAGCCAAGGACAGGGGTTGAACACTGAAGCTTTCTTT. Its protein is CASSQGQGLNTEAFF.

The V and J genes are TRBV12-3 or TRBV12-4 and TRBJ2-3; D not resolved. Trimming removed 7 bases at V and 6 bases at J, with 11 bases between. This CDR3 is built from 12 residues. CDR3 bases: TGTGCCAGCATTTCAACCTCGGATACGCAGTATTTT. Translated: CASISTSDTQYF.

On this clonotype: One end of the junction fails to match germline, which may point to a read error. The genes are TRBV29-1 and TRBJ2-1, with 7 bases fitting TRBD1. Germline CDR1 and CDR2: SQVTM and ANQGSEA. The CDR3 loop spans 13 amino acids. The CDR3 DNA sequence: TGCAGTGCTTCCAGACAGGGAAGGAATGAACAGTTCTTC. Translating it yields CSASRQGRNEQFF.

This clonotype was seen many times. This chain connects TRBV28 to TRBJ2-7; 10 bases map to TRBD1. CDR1 and CDR2 from the germline V gene are MDHEN and SYDVKM. The CDR3 spans 14 residues. Trimming took 3 bases from V and 7 from J; bases not matched to a gene: 6. CDR3 amino acids: CASSLGTGVGEQYF. The DNA for the CDR3 is TGTGCCAGCAGTTTGGGGACAGGGGTTGGTGAGCAGTACTTC.

The J gene is TRBJ2-1, the V gene TRBV7-2; the D call may be TRBD1 or TRBD2 (5 bases each). Trimming cost V 6 bases and J 9 bases, with 12 bases left between them. The germline V gene has CDR1 SGHTA and CDR2 FQGNSA. This CDR3 contains 12 residues. CDR3 protein: CASRRDQGEQFF. Written as DNA, the CDR3 is TGTGCCAGCAGGAGGGACCAGGGTGAGCAGTTCTTC. Drawing the rest from reference TRBV7-2 and TRBJ2-1, the complete variable domain is GAGVSQSPSNKVTEKGKDVELRCDPISGHTALYWYRQSLGQGLEFLIYFQGNSAPDKSGLPSDRFSAERTGGSVSTLTIQRTQQEDSAVYLCASRRDQGEQFFGPGTRLTVL.

This clonotype appeared a few times. The junction differs from germline at one of its ends, possibly a read error. The chain has TRBV6-5 and TRBJ1-2; 9 bases are a match to TRBD1. Germline lookup yields CDR1 MNHEY and CDR2 SVGAGI. The CDR3 consists of 12 residues. The chain's CDR3 is CASRGQGNGYIF. In DNA form, the CDR3 reads TGTGCCAGCAGGGGACAGGGAAATGGCTACATCTTC.

The chain uses TRBV24-1 and TRBJ2-1; either TRBD1 or TRBD2 may supply D (5 bases each). The length of the CDR3 is 13 residues. Germline V CDR1 and CDR2: KGHDR, SFDVKD. Between the trimmed V and J ends, which lost 2 bases and 11 bases, there was a span of 12 bases. CDR3 residues: CATSDSGTEKQFF. The CDR3 DNA reads TGTGCCACCAGTGATTCCGGGACGGAGAAGCAGTTCTTC.

Note on this clonotype: Compared with germline, one end of the junction differs, possibly owing to a read error. The chain links TRBV12-3 or TRBV12-4 to TRBJ2-1, with 8 bases identical to TRBD2. CDR3 length: 15 residues. CDR3 residues: CTSSLIVGLVGEQFF. DNA for the CDR3: TGTACCAGCAGCTTAATAGTGGGACTAGTGGGTGAGCAGTTCTTC.

This clonotype turned up a few times. An end of the junction does not agree with germline; a read error may underlie this. The chain uses TRBV4-1 and TRBJ2-5; D gene ambiguous. CDR3 length: 15 residues. Germline V gives CDR1 MGHRA, CDR2 YSYEKL. The CDR3 DNA is TGCGCCAGCAGTCAAGAAGAGAGAAGACAAGAGACCCAGTACTTC. It codes for CASSQEERRQETQYF.

For this clonotype: At one end, the junction sequence differs from germline, possibly due to a read error. The CDR3 coding sequence is TGTGCTAGAAGCGGACAGGGGCGCGAGCCGTACTTC. The encoded protein is CARSGQGREPYF. The J gene is TRBJ2-7, the V gene TRBV11-1; 9 nucleotides align to TRBD1. Germline V gene data show CDR1 as SGHAT and CDR2 as FQDESV (reference sequence). This CDR3 has 12 amino acids.

To note about this clonotype: Relative to the germline gene, one junction end is altered; a read error may explain this. V usage is TRBV6-6 and J usage is TRBJ1-5, with D unresolved. Germline V CDR1 and CDR2: MNHNY, SVGAGI (reference sequence). The CDR3 loop spans 14 amino acids. CDR3 region: CASSNQFLNQPQHF. CDR3 in DNA: TGCGCCAGCTCTAATCAGTTCCTCAATCAGCCCCAGCATTTT.

As to this clonotype: The CDR3 carries no conserved terminal phenylalanine or tryptophan, so it likely arises from a read error. The chain links TRBV29-1 to TRBJ1-5, with D maybe TRBD1 (5 bases). Germline V gives CDR1 SQVTM, CDR2 ANQGSEA. The CDR3 has 17 amino acids. The CDR3 sequence is CSVFLGPGTGKDQPQHV. The CDR3 DNA follows: TGCAGCGTTTTCCTCGGCCCGGGGACCGGTAAAGATCAGCCACAGCATGTT.

J is TRBJ1-2 and V is TRBV10-3; no clear D gene. CDR1 and CDR2 from the germline V gene are ENHRY and SYGVKD. The V end lost 3 bases, the J end lost 8 bases, and 19 bases lay between the germline ends. The CDR3 extends over 15 amino acids. The CDR3 DNA reads as TGTGCCATCAGTGAAAATGTCTCGGAAAATGGGGGCTACACCTTC. It translates to CAISENVSENGGYTF.

This clonotype has only a few counts. The chain has TRBV20-1 and TRBJ2-7; a weak D match, TRBD1 (6 bases). CDR3 length: 13 amino acids. The V end was cut by 5 bases, the J end by 6 bases, with 17 bases between. Germline-derived CDR1 and CDR2 are DFQATT and SNEGSKA (reference sequence). The CDR3 sequence: CSADRTASGEQYF. The CDR3 DNA sequence: TGCAGTGCTGATCGGACAGCCTCCGGCGAGCAGTACTTC.

The J gene is TRBJ2-3, the V gene TRBV6-1, with 8 bases matching TRBD2. J gave up 6 bases and V 2 bases, and 19 bases lay outside the gene matches. In germline, CDR1 is MNHNS, CDR2 SASEGT. The CDR3 length is 19 residues. CDR3 coding DNA: TGTGCCAGCAGTGAATCCGTACGGGGACCGGGACTAGTCCCGGATACGCAGTATTTT. It codes for CASSESVRGPGLVPDTQYF.